The entry that follows covers one T cell receptor (beta chain) sequence. CDR3 length equals 14 residues. Germline V gives CDR1 MGHRA, CDR2 YSYEKL. The V and J ends lost 4 bases and 5 bases respectively, with 13 bases between them. These data are taken from a study of blood T cell repertoires in COVID-19. As for the study in general: Italy, Spain and the United States were the sources of the convalescent and acute COVID-19 samples.

Profiling relied on immunoSEQ multiplex PCR, and the TCRdb table lists in-frame clones only, not all of them. Here the sample spans 100,000 or so clones, about 85% being singletons. J is TRBJ2-3 and V is TRBV4-1; no firm D call. Sequences were obtained from peripheral blood. This TCR derives from a man between 60 and 75 years old with acute or convalescent COVID-19. CDR3 sequence reads: CASSPELAQDTQYF. CDR3 bases: TGCGCCAGCAGCCCCGAATTGGCACAAGATACGCAGTATTTT.